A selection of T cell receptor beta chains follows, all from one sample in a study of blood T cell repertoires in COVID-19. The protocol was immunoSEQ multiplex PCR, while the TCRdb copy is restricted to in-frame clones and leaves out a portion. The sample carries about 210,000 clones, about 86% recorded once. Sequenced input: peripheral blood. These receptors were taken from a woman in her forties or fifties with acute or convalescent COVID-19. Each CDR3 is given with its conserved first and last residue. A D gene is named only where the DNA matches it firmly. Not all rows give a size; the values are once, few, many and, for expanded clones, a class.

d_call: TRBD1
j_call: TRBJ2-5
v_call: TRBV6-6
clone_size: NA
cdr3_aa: CASSTLGQDQETQYF
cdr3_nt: TGTGCCAGCAGTACCCTCGGACAGGACCAAGAGACCCAGTACTTC

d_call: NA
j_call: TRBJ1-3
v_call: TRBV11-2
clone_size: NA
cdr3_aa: CASSLSSGSGNTIYF
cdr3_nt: TGTGCCAGCAGCTTAAGCTCTGGCTCTGGAAACACCATATATTTT

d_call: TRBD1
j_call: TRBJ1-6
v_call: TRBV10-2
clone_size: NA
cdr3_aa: CASSTGGPNQPLHF
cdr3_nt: TGCGCCAGCAGTACAGGGGGCCCCAATCAACCCCTCCACTTT

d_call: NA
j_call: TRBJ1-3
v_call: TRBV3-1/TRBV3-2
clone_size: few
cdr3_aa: CASSPGELGNTIYF
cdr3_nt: TGTGCCAGCAGCCCCGGGGAGCTCGGAAACACCATATATTTT

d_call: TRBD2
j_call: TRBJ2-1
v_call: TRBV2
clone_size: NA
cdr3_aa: CASSDGLAGGKEQFF
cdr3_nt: TGTGCCAGCAGTGACGGGCTAGCGGGAGGTAAAGAGCAGTTCTTC

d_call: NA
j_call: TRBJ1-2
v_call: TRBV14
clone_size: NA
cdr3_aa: CASSTRATGGSGYTF
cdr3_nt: TGTGCCAGCAGCACCCGGGCAACGGGGGGCAGTGGCTACACCTTC

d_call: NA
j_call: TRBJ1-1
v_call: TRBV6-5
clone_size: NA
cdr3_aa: CASKVQGREAFF
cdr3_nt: TGTGCCAGCAAGGTTCAGGGCAGAGAAGCTTTCTTT

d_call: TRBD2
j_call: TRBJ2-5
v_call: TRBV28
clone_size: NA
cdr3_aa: CASSPRGVGEGETQYF
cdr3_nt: TGTGCCAGCAGCCCCCGGGGTGTTGGGGAGGGAGAGACCCAGTACTTC

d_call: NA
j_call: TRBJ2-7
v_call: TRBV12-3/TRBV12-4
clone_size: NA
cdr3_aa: CASSWGRYEQYF
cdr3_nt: TGTGCCAGCAGTTGGGGGAGGTACGAGCAGTACTTC

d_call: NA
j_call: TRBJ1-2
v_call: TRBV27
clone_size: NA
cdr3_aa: CASSLGARYGYTF
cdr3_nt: TGTGCCAGCAGTTTGGGGGCCCGCTATGGCTACACCTTC

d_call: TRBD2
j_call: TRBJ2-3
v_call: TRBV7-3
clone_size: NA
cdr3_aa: CASSSPRGLDTQYF
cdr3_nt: TGTGCCAGCAGCTCCCCGCGGGGGTTAGATACGCAGTATTTT

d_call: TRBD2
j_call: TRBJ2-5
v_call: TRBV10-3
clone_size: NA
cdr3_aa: CAISAPSGGSQETQYF
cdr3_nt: TGTGCCATCAGCGCTCCTAGCGGAGGATCCCAAGAGACCCAGTACTTC

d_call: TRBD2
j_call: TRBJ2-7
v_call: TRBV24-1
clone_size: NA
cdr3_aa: CATSDSGTSGYYEQYF
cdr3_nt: TGTGCCACCAGTGATTCCGGGACTAGCGGTTACTACGAGCAGTACTTC

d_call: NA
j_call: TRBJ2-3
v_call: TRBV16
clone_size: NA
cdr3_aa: CASSQSRQGPSTDTQYF
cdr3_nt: TGTGCCAGCAGCCAATCGAGGCAGGGGCCAAGCACAGATACGCAGTATTTT

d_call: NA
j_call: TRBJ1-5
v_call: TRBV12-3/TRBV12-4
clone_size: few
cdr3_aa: CASSYSYNQPQHF
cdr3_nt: TGTGCCAGCAGTTACAGTTACAATCAGCCCCAGCATTTT

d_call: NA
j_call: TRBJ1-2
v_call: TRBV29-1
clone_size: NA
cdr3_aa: CSAEVRYGYTF
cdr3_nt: TGCAGCGCCGAAGTTCGGTATGGCTACACCTTC

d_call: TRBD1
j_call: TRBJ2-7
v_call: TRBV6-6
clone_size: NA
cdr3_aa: CASSLRTGHEEQYF
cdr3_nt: TGTGCCAGCAGTTTGAGGACAGGGCATGAAGAGCAGTACTTC

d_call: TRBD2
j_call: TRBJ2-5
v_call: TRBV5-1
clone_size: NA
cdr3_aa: CASSLDGGRALETQYF
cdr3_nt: TGCGCCAGCAGCTTGGACGGCGGGAGGGCCTTGGAGACCCAGTACTTC

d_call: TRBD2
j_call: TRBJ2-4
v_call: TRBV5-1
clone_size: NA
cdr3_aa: CASSPAVGRGGIQYF
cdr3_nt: TGCGCCAGCAGCCCCGCCGTGGGGAGGGGAGGGATTCAGTACTTC

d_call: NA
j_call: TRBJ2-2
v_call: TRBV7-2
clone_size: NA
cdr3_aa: CASSLSGSGTGELFF
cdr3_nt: TGTGCCAGCAGCTTATCCGGGTCGGGGACCGGGGAGCTGTTTTTT

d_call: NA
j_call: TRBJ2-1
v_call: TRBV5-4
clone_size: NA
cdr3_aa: CASSYALATIYNEQFF
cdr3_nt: TGTGCCAGCAGCTATGCGCTAGCGACTATTTACAATGAGCAGTTCTTC

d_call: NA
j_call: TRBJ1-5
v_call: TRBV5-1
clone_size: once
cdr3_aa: CASSLSGYDQPQHF
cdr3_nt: TGCGCCAGCAGCTTGTCGGGGTACGATCAGCCCCAGCATTTT

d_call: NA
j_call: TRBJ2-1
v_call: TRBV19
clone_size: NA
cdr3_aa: CASSKDRDYYNEQFF
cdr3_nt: TGTGCCAGTAGTAAGGACAGGGACTACTACAATGAGCAGTTCTTC

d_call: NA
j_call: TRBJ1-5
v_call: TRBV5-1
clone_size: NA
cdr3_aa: CASSLEGNNNQPQHF
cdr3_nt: TGCGCCAGCAGCTTGGAGGGGAACAACAATCAGCCCCAGCATTTT

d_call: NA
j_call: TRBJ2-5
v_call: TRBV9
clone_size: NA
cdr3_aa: CASSKWGRGEETQYF
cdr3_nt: TGTGCCAGCAGCAAATGGGGGCGTGGTGAGGAGACCCAGTACTTC